Here is one T cell receptor (beta chain) with its context. This specimen comes from a study of blood T cell repertoires in COVID-19. Study overall: Material from acute and convalescent COVID-19 was sourced from the United States, Italy and Spain. Sources were T cells, B-cell-depleted T cells, or PBMCs; the material itself was cDNA or gDNA.

Data came from immunoSEQ multiplex PCR; TCRdb stores just in-frame clones and leaves some out. The sample lists 65,000 or so clones, around 86% seen once, with 3% to 3.5% in the top ten. CDR3 length: 15 amino acids. Germline CDR1 reads SGHRS; CDR2 reads YFSETQ. V lost 0 bases and J lost 7; bases outside the gene matches: 8. V and J are TRBV5-1 and TRBJ1-2; TRBD1 matches at 8 bases. The sequencing sample was made of peripheral blood. The sequence came from a man between 50 and 59 years old with active COVID-19. The DNA for the CDR3 is TGCGCCAGCAGCTTGGTGCCAGGGGGCGCGGGTGGCTACACCTTC. Translation gives CASSLVPGGAGGYTF.